The present T cell receptor (beta chain) was sequenced within a study of PD-1 blockade in classical Hodgkin lymphoma. Study outcomes and limitations: Patients with a complete response exhibited baseline diversity comparable to newly diagnosed patients. Causes of the repertoire differences remain undefined, possibly disease activity or prior therapy.

Germline CDR1 and CDR2: MNHEY and SVGAGI. The CDR3 has 15 residues. With 2 bases removed from V and 4 bases from J, the gap between germline ends came to 9 bases. Clones were read by immunoSEQ multiplex PCR, and TCRdb kept only the in-frame ones, dropping some. The data show over 25,000 clones, with roughly four fifths seen just once and around 10% held by the top ten. Each patient experienced a relapse that followed autologous stem cell transplantation, and brentuximab vedotin exposure varied. In the case of this clone: Its specificity is not known.

Sequencing was performed on peripheral blood mononuclear cells (PBMCs), taken before the second cycle of nivolumab. The chain carries TRBV6-5 and TRBJ1-6; D is possibly TRBD1 (5 bases). The source is a human donor with classical Hodgkin lymphoma. CDR3 amino acids: CASSYRGVYNSPLHF. CDR3 nucleotide sequence: TGTGCCAGCAGTTACCGGGGGGTTTATAATTCACCCCTCCACTTT.